This T cell receptor (beta chain) was identified in a study of CXCR3-negative and CXCR3-positive naive CD8 T cells. General study points: CD5 surface expression was similar among naive subsets, and TCR strength was estimated by inference from TRB CDR3 properties. Similar TRBV-TRBJ usage was seen in naive cells (both CXCR3-negative and CXCR3-positive), but memory cells differed.

Triplicate 300,000-cell sorts were made of each CD8+ T cell subset. CD45RO-CCR7+CD27+CD95- defined naive CD8+ T cells. 5' RACE that incorporated UMI labels was used to prepare the TRB cDNA libraries. TCRdb reprocessed the 5' RACE reads and keeps a single row for each CDR3 protein, giving no DNA. This sample's clone table lists over 80,000 distinct CDR3 sequences. As regards this clonotype: The target antigen is unknown.

Germline CDR1 is SQVTM and CDR2 is ANQGSEA. The CDR3 is 12 residues long. Sample: naive CXCR3- CD8+ T cells from blood. Subset meaning: CD45RO-CCR7+CD27+CD95- naive CD8+ T cells lacking CXCR3 (TNR3-). The V call is TRBV29-1, the J call TRBJ2-2; TCRdb's assignment of TRBD1 cannot be checked, as there is no DNA. This TCR came from a human donor in good health. Some clones in this sample may be carry-over from other donors' samples. CDR3 in amino acids: CALDTGTGELFF.